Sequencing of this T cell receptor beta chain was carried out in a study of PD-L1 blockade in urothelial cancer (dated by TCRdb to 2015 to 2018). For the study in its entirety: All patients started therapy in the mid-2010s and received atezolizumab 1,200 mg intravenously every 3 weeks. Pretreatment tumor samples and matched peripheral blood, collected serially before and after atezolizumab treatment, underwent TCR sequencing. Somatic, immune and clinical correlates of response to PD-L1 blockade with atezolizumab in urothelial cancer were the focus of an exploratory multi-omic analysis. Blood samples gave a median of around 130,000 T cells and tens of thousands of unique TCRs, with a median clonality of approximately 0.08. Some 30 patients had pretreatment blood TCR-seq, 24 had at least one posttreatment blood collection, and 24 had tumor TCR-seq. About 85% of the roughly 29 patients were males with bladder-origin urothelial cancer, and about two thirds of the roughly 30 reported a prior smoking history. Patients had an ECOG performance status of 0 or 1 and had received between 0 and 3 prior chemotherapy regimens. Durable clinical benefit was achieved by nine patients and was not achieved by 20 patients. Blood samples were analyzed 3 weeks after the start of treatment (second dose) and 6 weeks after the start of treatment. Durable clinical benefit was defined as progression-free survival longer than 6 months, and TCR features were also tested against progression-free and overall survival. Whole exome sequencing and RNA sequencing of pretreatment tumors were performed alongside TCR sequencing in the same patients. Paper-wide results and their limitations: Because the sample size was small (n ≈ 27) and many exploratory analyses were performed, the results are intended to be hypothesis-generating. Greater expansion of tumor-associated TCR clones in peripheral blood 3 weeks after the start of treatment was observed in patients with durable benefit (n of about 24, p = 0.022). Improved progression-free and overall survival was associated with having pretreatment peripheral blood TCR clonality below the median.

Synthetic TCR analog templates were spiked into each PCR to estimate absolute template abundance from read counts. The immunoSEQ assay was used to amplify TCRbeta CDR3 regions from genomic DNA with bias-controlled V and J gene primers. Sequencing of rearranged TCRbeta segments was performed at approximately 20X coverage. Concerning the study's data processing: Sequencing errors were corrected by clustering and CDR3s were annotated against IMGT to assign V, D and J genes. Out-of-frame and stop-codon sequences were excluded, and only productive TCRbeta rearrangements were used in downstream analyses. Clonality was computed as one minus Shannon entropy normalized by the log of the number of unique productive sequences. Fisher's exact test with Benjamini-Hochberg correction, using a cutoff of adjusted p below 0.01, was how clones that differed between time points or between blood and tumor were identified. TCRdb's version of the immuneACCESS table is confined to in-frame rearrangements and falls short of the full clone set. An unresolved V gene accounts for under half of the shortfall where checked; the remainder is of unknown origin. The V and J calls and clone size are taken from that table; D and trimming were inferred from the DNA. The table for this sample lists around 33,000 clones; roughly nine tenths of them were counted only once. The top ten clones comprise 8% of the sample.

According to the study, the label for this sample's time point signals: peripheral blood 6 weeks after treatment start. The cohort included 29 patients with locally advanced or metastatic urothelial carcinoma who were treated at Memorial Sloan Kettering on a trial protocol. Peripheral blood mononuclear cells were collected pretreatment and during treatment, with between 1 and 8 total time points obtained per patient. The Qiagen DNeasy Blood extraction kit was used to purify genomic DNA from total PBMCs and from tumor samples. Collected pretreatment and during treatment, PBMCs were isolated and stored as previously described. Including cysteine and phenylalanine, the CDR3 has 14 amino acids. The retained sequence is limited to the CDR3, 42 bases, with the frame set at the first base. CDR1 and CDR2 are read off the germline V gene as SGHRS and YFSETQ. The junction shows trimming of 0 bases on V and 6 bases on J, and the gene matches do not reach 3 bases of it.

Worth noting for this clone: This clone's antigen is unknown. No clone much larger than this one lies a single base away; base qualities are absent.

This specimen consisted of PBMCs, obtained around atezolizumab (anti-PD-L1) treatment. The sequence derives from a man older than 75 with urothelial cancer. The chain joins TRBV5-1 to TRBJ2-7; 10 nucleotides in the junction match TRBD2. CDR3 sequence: CASSLEAGGSEQYF. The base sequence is TGCGCCAGCAGCTTGGAAGCGGGAGGGTCCGAGCAGTACTTC.